This T cell receptor beta chain was found in a study of cytomegalovirus exposure and HLA in healthy donors. Germline V gene lookup returns CDR1 MGHRA and CDR2 YSYEKL. CDR3 length: 16 amino acids. Trimming pared 2 bases from V and 0 bases from J, leaving 13 bases between. This clone appeared a few times. TCRdb keeps only in-frame clones here, not all; method: immunoSEQ multiplex PCR. The data hold over 200,000 clones, with just over 85% observed a single time. The TCR was taken from a woman between 18 and 29 years old in good health and CMV-seronegative. Sequenced sample: PBMCs. The V gene is TRBV4-1, the J gene TRBJ1-2; D unclear. CDR3 sequence (DNA): TGCGCCAGCAGCCAATTGGACTTAGTAGCTAACTATGGCTACACCTTC. It encodes CASSQLDLVANYGYTF.